This paragraph covers one T cell receptor beta chain sequence. At the DNA level, this CDR3 is encoded by other sequences in the same sample as well. Per germline, CDR1 KGHSH and CDR2 LQKENI. The CDR3 spans 15 residues. V gave up 3 bases and J gave up 0 bases, with 9 bases separating them. This table comes from immunoSEQ multiplex PCR, and its TCRdb copy is limited to in-frame clones, with some not included. The table shows 25,000 or so clones, with over 70% occurring only once. The data stem from a study of OX40 agonist ivuxolimab in advanced cancers. The V and J genes are TRBV18 and TRBJ1-3; D is perhaps TRBD1 (5 bases). The sequencing used CD4+ or CD8+ T cells sorted from blood, collected in a trial of the OX40 agonist ivuxolimab. The source is an adult with an advanced solid tumor such as melanoma, head and neck, liver or kidney cancer. CDR3 nucleotides: TGTGCCAGCTCACCGGTCGACAGCTCTGGAAACACCATATATTTT. Protein sequence: CASSPVDSSGNTIYF.